The 20 T cell receptor beta chains in this list originate from one sample, sequenced in a study of blood T cell repertoires in COVID-19. The protocol was immunoSEQ multiplex PCR, while the TCRdb copy is restricted to in-frame clones and leaves out a portion. In the table there are hundreds of thousands of clones, approximately 91% of which are singletons. Material for sequencing was PBMCs or T cells enriched from blood (not recorded which). The origin of the receptors is a woman aged 18-29 years who had been exposed to COVID-19.

This clone showed up just once. This sequence joins TRBV9 and TRBJ2-2; D remains unclear. Trimming left V 2 bases short and J 1 base short, with 3 bases between. The CDR3 is 13 residues long. Germline V gene sequence: CDR1 SGDLS, CDR2 YYNGEE. The CDR3, as DNA: TGTGCCAGCAGCGTCGGGAACACCGGGGAGCTGTTTTTT. This encodes CASSVGNTGELFF.

The chain combines TRBV3-1 (or the pseudogene TRBV3-2) with TRBJ1-5; TRBD1 agrees at 8 bases. CDR3 size: 15 residues. Trimming took 4 bases from V and 5 from J; bases not matched to a gene: 7. CDR1 LGHDT and CDR2 YNNKEL come from the germline V gene (reference sequence). The CDR3 DNA reads TGTGCCAGCAGCCTTGGACAGGGTATCTATCAGCCCCAGCATTTT. Its translation is CASSLGQGIYQPQHF.

The chain has TRBV6-5 and TRBJ2-2, with D uncertain. Germline CDR1 and CDR2: MNHEY and SVGAGI. V was clipped by 2 bases and J by 1 base, with 8 bases between them. CDR3 length: 15 amino acids. The CDR3, as DNA: TGTGCCAGCAGTTACCGATCGGGGAACACCGGGGAGCTGTTTTTT. Translation gives CASSYRSGNTGELFF.

This rearrangement joins TRBV5-4 to TRBJ1-4, with TRBD1 as a possible D gene (5 bases). V lost 4 bases and J 0 bases, leaving 10 bases between the germline ends. The CDR3 extends over 15 amino acids. Germline values: CDR1 SGHNT, CDR2 YYREEE (reference sequence). As DNA, the CDR3 is TGTGCCAGCAGCCAGGGATTTGCAACTAATGAAAAACTGTTTTTT. Encoded protein: CASSQGFATNEKLFF.

The J gene is TRBJ2-5, the V gene TRBV27, with no clear D. Deletions cut 8 bases from V and 7 bases from J, with 11 bases between. The germline V gene has CDR1 MNHEY and CDR2 SMNVEV (reference sequence). This CDR3 spans 11 amino acids. The CDR3 DNA reads TGTGCCAGCTCCCTCCGAGGGACCCAGTACTTC. Its protein product is CASSLRGTQYF.

This chain links TRBV5-1 with TRBJ1-4; 7 bases are shared with TRBD1. The ends lost 4 bases at V and 0 bases at J; junction bases unmatched: 12. CDR1 and CDR2 (germline): SGHRS, YFSETQ. This CDR3 contains 18 residues. This CDR3 is CASSPGTVYYATNEKLFF. In DNA, the CDR3 is TGCGCCAGCAGCCCGGGGACAGTTTATTATGCAACTAATGAAAAACTGTTTTTT.

There are a few counts of this clone. The chain links TRBV4-1 to TRBJ2-7; TRBD1 agrees at 11 bases. The CDR3 runs 14 residues. Trimming removed 3 bases from V and 7 bases from J; junction bases left unmatched: 5. CDR1 and CDR2 (germline): MGHRA, YSYEKL. The CDR3, as DNA: TGCGCCAGCAGCCAGGGACAGGGGGTTGGTGAGCAGTACTTC. Translation: CASSQGQGVGEQYF.

J is TRBJ1-1 and V is TRBV5-1, with no clear D. Germline lookup yields CDR1 SGHRS and CDR2 YFSETQ. With 4 bases removed from V and 5 bases from J, the gap between germline ends came to 15 bases. This CDR3 spans 14 amino acids. The CDR3 reads CASSQMGRGTEAFF. CDR3 DNA sequence: TGCGCCAGCAGCCAGATGGGCCGAGGGACTGAAGCTTTCTTT.

The chain uses TRBV30 and TRBJ1-2; weak D call: TRBD1 (6 bases). Trimming took off 5 bases at V and 4 bases at J, with 14 bases between the two ends. Per germline, CDR1 GTSNPN and CDR2 SVGIG (reference sequence). This CDR3 has 13 amino acids. The CDR3 region is CAWGLQGSYGYTF. The CDR3 nucleotides are TGTGCCTGGGGTCTGCAGGGGAGCTATGGCTACACCTTC.

This sequence joins TRBV4-1 and TRBJ1-5, with 10 positions matching TRBD1. Germline CDR1 is MGHRA and CDR2 is YSYEKL. The CDR3 totals 18 residues. The V and J ends lost 2 bases and 0 bases, in that order; junction bases with no gene match: 7. This CDR3 reads CASSQKVGQGGSNQPQHF. The CDR3 DNA follows: TGCGCCAGCAGCCAAAAAGTCGGACAGGGGGGTAGCAATCAGCCCCAGCATTTT.

In its sample, this clone was seen a few times. The chain joins TRBV11-1 to TRBJ2-1; 11 nucleotides line up with TRBD2. Per the germline V gene, CDR1 is SGHAT and CDR2 is FQDESV (reference sequence). The CDR3 has 14 amino acids. V shed 3 bases, J shed 7 bases, and the junction held 2 bases outside the gene matches. CDR3 loop: CASSFRTSGNEQFF. The CDR3 nucleotides are TGTGCCAGCAGCTTCCGGACTAGCGGGAATGAGCAGTTCTTC. The full variable domain, rest sourced from reference TRBV11-1 and TRBJ2-1, is EAEVAQSPRYKITEKSQAVAFWCDPISGHATLYWYRQILGQGPELLVQFQDESVVDDSQLPKDRFSAERLKGVDSTLKIQPAELGDSAMYLCASSFRTSGNEQFFGPGTRLTVL.

The rearrangement uses TRBV29-1 and TRBJ2-7; the D is unclear. The CDR3 totals 15 residues. The germline V and J ends were trimmed by 0 bases and 0 bases, with 12 bases remaining between them. Germline V lookup: CDR1 SQVTM, CDR2 ANQGSEA. CDR3 coding DNA: TGCAGCGTTGAAGATCCAAAGGAGAGCTCCTACGAGCAGTACTTC. Amino acids: CSVEDPKESSYEQYF.

In this sample, this clone turned up once. The V call is TRBV14, the J call TRBJ1-6, with 7 bases lining up with TRBD1. CDR3 length: 13 amino acids. Germline V gives CDR1 SGHDN, CDR2 FVKESK. Germline trimming cut 4 bases from V and 9 bases from J; bases unmatched to any gene: 3. Written as DNA, the CDR3 is TGTGCCAGCAGCCGACAGGGTATTTCACCCCTCCACTTT. Encoded protein: CASSRQGISPLHF. Based on the CDR3 plus reference TRBV14 and TRBJ1-6, the full variable domain is EAGVTQFPSHSVIEKGQTVTLRCDPISGHDNLYWYRRVMGKEIKFLLHFVKESKQDESGMPNNRFLAERTGGTYSTLKVQPAELEDSGVYFCASSRQGISPLHFGNGTRLTVT.

The chain has TRBV7-9 and TRBJ1-6; a possible D gene is TRBD1 (6 bases). CDR3 size: 15 residues. V was clipped by 4 bases and J by 9 bases, with 16 bases between them. Germline loops: CDR1 SEHNR, CDR2 FQNEAQ (reference sequence). The CDR3 DNA sequence: TGTGCCAGCAGCTGGGAGGGGGGAATCGGTTCACCCCTCCACTTT. Protein: CASSWEGGIGSPLHF.

The DNA for the CDR3 is TGTGCCAGTAGCTTTGGACAGGGTGATTACGAGCAGTACTTC. Protein: CASSFGQGDYEQYF. The V call is TRBV19, the J call TRBJ2-7, with TRBD1 matching 8 bases. J gave up 4 bases and V 6 bases, and 8 bases lay outside the gene matches. Germline loops: CDR1 LNHDA, CDR2 SQIVND (reference sequence). CDR3 length: 14 residues.

The chain combines TRBV11-3 with TRBJ2-1; 7 bases are a match to TRBD2. The CDR3 is 15 amino acids. Trimming at V came to 6 bases and at J to 0 bases, leaving 5 bases not matched to a gene. Germline-derived CDR1 and CDR2 are SGHNT and YENEEA. The DNA of the CDR3 is TGTGCCAGCAGAGACGGGGGGACCTCCTACAATGAGCAGTTCTTC. Encoded protein: CASRDGGTSYNEQFF.

The gene calls are TRBV5-1 and TRBJ2-7, with TRBD2 identical over 8 bases. CDR1 and CDR2 from the germline V gene are SGHRS and YFSETQ. The V gene end was trimmed by 0 bases and the J gene end by 5 bases; junction bases not matched to a gene: 7. The CDR3 runs to 15 residues. CDR3 loop: CASSLVGGDFHEQYF. The CDR3 DNA reads as TGCGCCAGCAGCTTGGTCGGGGGGGACTTCCACGAGCAGTACTTC.

This chain joins TRBV28 and TRBJ1-2; D gene unclear. CDR1 MDHEN and CDR2 SYDVKM come from the germline V gene. This CDR3 region has 13 residues. V was trimmed by 8 bases and J by 5 bases, leaving 15 bases between them. The CDR3 sequence is CASALGSLYGYTF. CDR3 DNA: TGTGCCAGCGCCCTGGGCAGCCTATATGGCTACACCTTC.

V gene TRBV7-8 combines with J gene TRBJ1-5, with 10 bases identical to TRBD1. The germline V gene encodes CDR1 SGHVS and CDR2 FQNEAQ. This CDR3 comprises 18 residues. After removal of 5 bases from V and 0 bases from J, the junction contained 10 bases not matched to a gene. The CDR3 reads CASSTTPGTGASNQPQHF. CDR3 sequence (DNA): TGTGCCAGCAGCACCACTCCCGGGACAGGGGCTAGCAATCAGCCCCAGCATTTT.

This chain connects TRBV7-8 to TRBJ2-1; D gene ambiguous. V was trimmed by 6 bases and J by 7 bases, leaving 7 bases between them. The germline gives CDR1 SGHVS, CDR2 FQNEAQ. This CDR3 has 11 residues. CDR3 DNA sequence: TGTGCCAGCAGTCAGTCAAATGAGCAGTTCTTC. Its translation: CASSQSNEQFF.